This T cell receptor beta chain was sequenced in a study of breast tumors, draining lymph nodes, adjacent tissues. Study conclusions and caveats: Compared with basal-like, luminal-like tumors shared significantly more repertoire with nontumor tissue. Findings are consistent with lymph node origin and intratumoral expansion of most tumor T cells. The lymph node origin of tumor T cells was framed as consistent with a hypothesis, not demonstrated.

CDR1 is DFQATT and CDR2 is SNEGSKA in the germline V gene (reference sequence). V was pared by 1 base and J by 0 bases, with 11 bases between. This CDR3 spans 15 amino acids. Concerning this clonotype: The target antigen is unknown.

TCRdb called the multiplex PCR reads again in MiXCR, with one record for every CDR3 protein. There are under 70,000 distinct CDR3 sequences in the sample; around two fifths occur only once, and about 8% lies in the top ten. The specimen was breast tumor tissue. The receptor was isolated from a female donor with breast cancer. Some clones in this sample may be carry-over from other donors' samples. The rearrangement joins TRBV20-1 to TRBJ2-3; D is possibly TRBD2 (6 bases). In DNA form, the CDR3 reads TGCAGTGCTAGAGGGCCTAGCGTTAGCACAGATACGCAGTATTTT. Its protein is CSARGPSVSTDTQYF.